Presented here are 25 T cell receptor beta chains from one specimen sequenced in a study of PD-1 blockade in classical Hodgkin lymphoma. Clones were sequenced by immunoSEQ multiplex PCR, and TCRdb holds only the in-frame ones, with some missing. Here the sample spans around 60,000 clones, just over 90% being singletons. The sample's time point: cycle 4 day 1 (C4D1), after about 6 weeks of nivolumab. Every single patient, without exception, relapsed after autologous stem cell transplantation, and brentuximab vedotin exposure varied. The sequences come from peripheral blood mononuclear cells (PBMCs), collected before the fourth cycle of nivolumab. These receptors were obtained from a human donor with classical Hodgkin lymphoma.

This chain uses TRBV28 with TRBJ1-2; maybe TRBD1 (5 bases). Germline lookup yields CDR1 MDHEN and CDR2 SYDVKM. CDR3 length: 11 residues. The V gene lost 3 bases and the J gene lost 7 bases, with 6 bases spanning the gap. This chain's CDR3 is CASSLGRGYTF. DNA of the CDR3: TGTGCCAGCAGTTTGGGACGTGGCTACACCTTC.

This clone was found once. The rearrangement uses TRBV4-2 and TRBJ1-4; the D is unclear. CDR3 length: 14 residues. Trimming stripped 0 bases from V and 5 bases from J, with 7 bases between. Germline V gene sequence: CDR1 LGHNA, CDR2 YNFKEQ. This chain's CDR3 is CASSQDPGNEKLFF. CDR3 nucleotide sequence: TGTGCCAGCAGCCAAGATCCGGGGAATGAAAAACTGTTTTTT.

This clone was seen a few times. V and J are TRBV6-7 and TRBJ1-5; D is unresolved. TRBV6-7 is reported as an ORF; its role is uncertain. V dropped 9 bases and J dropped 4 bases, with 1 base sitting between them. This CDR3 is 9 amino acids long. CDR3 amino acids: CARNQPQHF. The CDR3, as DNA: TGTGCCAGAAATCAGCCCCAGCATTTT.

This chain joins TRBV2 and TRBJ2-3; D is possibly TRBD2 (6 bases). CDR3 length: 16 amino acids. Germline CDR1 is SNHLY and CDR2 is FYNNEI. The germline V and J ends were trimmed by 4 bases and 0 bases, with 14 bases remaining between them. This CDR3 reads CASSGDRDWSTDTQYF. The CDR3 nucleotides are TGTGCCAGCAGTGGGGACCGGGACTGGAGCACAGATACGCAGTATTTT.

This clone came up a few times. The chain links TRBV2 to TRBJ2-7; D not resolved. Trimming stripped 2 bases from V and 4 bases from J, with 9 bases between. The length of the CDR3 is 13 residues. Germline assignment: CDR1 SNHLY and CDR2 FYNNEI. As DNA, the CDR3 is TGTGCCAGCAGTGAATGGCAATCATACGAGCAGTACTTC. Translation: CASSEWQSYEQYF.

There are a few counts of this clone. The V gene is TRBV19, the J gene TRBJ1-5, with 10 nucleotides matching TRBD1. This CDR3 has 14 residues. CDR1 is LNHDA, CDR2 SQIVND, per germline (reference sequence). The ends lost 6 bases at V and 6 bases at J; junction bases unmatched: 5. The DNA of the CDR3 is TGTGCCAGTAGGACGGGACAGGGGTTTCAGCCCCAGCATTTT. Protein product: CASRTGQGFQPQHF.

The chain combines TRBV11-2 with TRBJ2-1; 7 bases align to TRBD2. This CDR3 spans 15 amino acids. CDR1 is SGHAT, CDR2 FQNNGV, per germline. V was pared by 5 bases and J by 4 bases, with 8 bases of the junction left unmatched. The CDR3 sequence: CASSHGGGVYNEQFF. CDR3 sequence (DNA): TGTGCCAGCAGCCATGGGGGGGGAGTATACAATGAGCAGTTCTTC.

V and J are TRBV5-1 and TRBJ2-1, with D hard to call. Germline V CDR1 and CDR2: SGHRS, YFSETQ. V was clipped by 6 bases and J by 4 bases, with 11 bases between them. The CDR3 loop spans 13 amino acids. The chain's CDR3 is CASISTDYNEQFF. In DNA form, the CDR3 reads TGCGCCAGCATCAGTACGGATTACAATGAGCAGTTCTTC. Using reference TRBV5-1 and TRBJ2-1 for the parts outside the CDR3, the full variable domain is KAGVTQTPRYLIKTRGQQVTLSCSPISGHRSVSWYQQTPGQGLQFLFEYFSETQRNKGNFPGRFSGRQFSNSRSEMNVSTLELGDSALYLCASISTDYNEQFFGPGTRLTVL.

On this clone: This likely comes from a read error, as the CDR3 has no conserved phenylalanine or tryptophan at its end. It is unclear where the CDR3 begins or ends on the DNA, so no DNA is shown, and the CDR3 is as TCRdb lists it. The CDR3 protein is CASSFPRQGFFS. The rearrangement uses TRBV7-9 and TRBJ1-4; TRBD1 is the table's D call and was not checked against the DNA. The germline CDR1 and CDR2 sequences are SEHNR and FQNEAQ (reference sequence). The CDR3 has 12 residues if both end residues are counted.

The chain joins TRBV5-4 to TRBJ1-2; 10 bases are a match to TRBD1. This CDR3 has 14 residues. J was trimmed by 5 bases and V by 6 bases; bases with no gene match: 7. The germline V gene encodes CDR1 SGHNT and CDR2 YYREEE (reference sequence). In DNA form, the CDR3 reads TGTGCCAGCAACGAGGACAGGGGGTTTTATGGCTACACCTTC. The encoded protein is CASNEDRGFYGYTF.

The V gene is TRBV19, the J gene TRBJ2-7; 7 bases match TRBD1. Germline V gene lookup returns CDR1 LNHDA and CDR2 SQIVND (reference sequence). The CDR3 runs to 15 residues. J was trimmed by 4 bases and V by 3 bases; bases with no gene match: 9. CDR3 amino acids: CASSIGTVEGYEQYF. CDR3 sequence (DNA): TGTGCCAGTAGTATCGGGACAGTAGAAGGGTACGAGCAGTACTTC. The full variable domain, its missing parts supplied by reference TRBV19 and TRBJ2-7, is DGGITQSPKYLFRKEGQNVTLSCEQNLNHDAMYWYRQDPGQGLRLIYYSQIVNDFQKGDIAEGYSVSREKKESFPLTVTSAQKNPTAFYLCASSIGTVEGYEQYFGPGTRLTVT.

DNA of the CDR3: TGCGCCAGCAGCTTGAGCCCCTACGAGCAGTACTTC. The encoded protein is CASSLSPYEQYF. V usage is TRBV5-1 and J usage is TRBJ2-7; D is uncertain. Germline V gene lookup returns CDR1 SGHRS and CDR2 YFSETQ. The V gene lost 1 base and the J gene lost 2 bases, with 4 bases spanning the gap. The CDR3 has 12 residues.

This chain joins TRBV28 and TRBJ2-6; no definite D call. Germline-derived CDR1 and CDR2 are MDHEN and SYDVKM. CDR3 size: 15 residues. V lost 2 bases and J lost 4, with 9 bases in between. CDR3 bases: TGTGCCAGCAGTTTAAAGTTTCTCGGGGCCAACGTCCTGACTTTC. Its translation is CASSLKFLGANVLTF.

The CDR3 region is CASSLDQGRADTQYF. For the CDR3, the DNA is TGCGCCAGCAGCTTGGATCAGGGGAGGGCAGATACGCAGTATTTT. This chain joins TRBV5-1 and TRBJ2-3, with D perhaps TRBD2 (7 bases). The CDR3 sequence is 15 residues long. Germline V lookup: CDR1 SGHRS, CDR2 YFSETQ. The germline V and J ends were trimmed by 0 bases and 4 bases, with 12 bases remaining between them.

The rearrangement joins TRBV7-9 to TRBJ2-3, with TRBD2 identical over 11 bases. V gave up 4 bases and J gave up 0 bases; unmatched junction bases: 3. Germline values: CDR1 SEHNR, CDR2 FQNEAQ (reference sequence). The CDR3 totals 16 residues. The CDR3 here is CASSSWTSGSTDTQYF. CDR3 DNA: TGTGCCAGCAGCTCATGGACTAGCGGGAGCACAGATACGCAGTATTTT.

This clone was counted between two and nine times. The chain combines TRBV5-1 with TRBJ2-2; 8 positions match TRBD1. Unmatched junction bases numbered 8, after V lost 0 bases and J lost 4 bases. The CDR3 loop spans 17 amino acids. CDR1 is SGHRS and CDR2 is YFSETQ in the germline V gene. For the CDR3, the DNA is TGCGCCAGCAGCTTGGCCAGTGGACAGGGTCCCACCGGGGAGCTGTTTTTT. It codes for CASSLASGQGPTGELFF. Looking up the rest from reference TRBV5-1 and TRBJ2-2 gives the full variable domain: KAGVTQTPRYLIKTRGQQVTLSCSPISGHRSVSWYQQTPGQGLQFLFEYFSETQRNKGNFPGRFSGRQFSNSRSEMNVSTLELGDSALYLCASSLASGQGPTGELFFGEGSRLTVL.

The chain links TRBV13 to TRBJ2-5; perhaps TRBD2 as D (6 bases). The germline gives CDR1 PRHDT, CDR2 FYEKMQ (reference sequence). V lost 8 bases, J lost 5 bases, and 15 bases lay in between. The CDR3 has 13 amino acids. The CDR3 DNA follows: TGTGCCAGCTCGCGTGGAGGGGCTGAGACCCAGTACTTC. This gives the protein CASSRGGAETQYF.

CDR3 sequence reads: CASSLEGANAPADTQYF. DNA of the CDR3: TGTGCCAGCAGCTTAGAGGGGGCAAACGCCCCGGCAGATACGCAGTATTTT. The V call is TRBV7-2, the J call TRBJ2-3; 7 bases match TRBD1. J was trimmed by 4 bases and V by 1 base; bases with no gene match: 11. Germline assignment: CDR1 SGHTA and CDR2 FQGNSA. CDR3 length: 17 residues.

This clone has only a few counts. The gene calls are TRBV28 and TRBJ1-1, with D hard to call. CDR1 and CDR2 (germline): MDHEN, SYDVKM. Trimming cost V 5 bases and J 6 bases, with 13 bases left between them. There are 13 residues in the CDR3. The CDR3 sequence is CASSPPGGAEAFF. Written as DNA, the CDR3 is TGTGCCAGCAGTCCCCCGGGAGGCGCTGAAGCTTTCTTT.

This clone was observed a few times. This sequence joins TRBV28 and TRBJ1-1; tentatively, D is TRBD1 (5 bases). This CDR3 is 11 amino acids long. Germline assignment: CDR1 MDHEN and CDR2 SYDVKM. Trimming removed 3 bases from V and 11 bases from J, with 10 bases in between. CDR3 region: CASSFRGRAFF. Written as DNA, the CDR3 is TGTGCCAGCAGTTTTCGGGGCAGGGCTTTCTTT.

This clone appeared once. The chain employs TRBV5-6 and TRBJ2-1; 9 bases are a match to TRBD2. The ends lost 3 bases at V and 10 bases at J; junction bases unmatched: 8. CDR1 is SGHDT, CDR2 YYEEEE, per germline. The CDR3 extends over 14 amino acids. CDR3 region: CASSSLAGVGEQFF. CDR3 bases: TGTGCCAGCAGCTCATTAGCGGGAGTAGGGGAGCAGTTCTTC.

This chain links TRBV4-1 with TRBJ2-1, with unresolved D. Germline CDR1 reads MGHRA; CDR2 reads YSYEKL. The length of the CDR3 is 19 residues. The V end lost 7 bases, the J end lost 0 bases, and 25 bases lay between the germline ends. CDR3 bases: TGCGCCAGCAAGAGGCTCCTAGACCCTAATAGGAGCTCCTACAATGAGCAGTTCTTC. It translates to CASKRLLDPNRSSYNEQFF.

In this sample, this clone turned up once. The CDR3 DNA follows: TGTGCCAGCAGTTTCAAGGCGAACACCTACGAGCAGTACTTC. Translating it yields CASSFKANTYEQYF. The chain carries TRBV27 and TRBJ2-7; D gene ambiguous. The V gene lost 3 bases and the J gene lost 2 bases, with 11 bases spanning the gap. The germline V gene encodes CDR1 MNHEY and CDR2 SMNVEV (reference sequence). CDR3 length equals 14 residues.

The chain employs TRBV5-6 and TRBJ2-1; 9 positions agree with TRBD2. J was trimmed by 4 bases and V by 4 bases; bases with no gene match: 12. Looked up from germline, CDR1 is SGHDT and CDR2 is YYEEEE. The CDR3 is 17 residues long. CDR3 DNA sequence: TGTGCCAGCAGCGTGGGACTAGCAGACAACCTTTACAATGAGCAGTTCTTC. Translation: CASSVGLADNLYNEQFF.

The CDR3 here is CASSGRDLNEKLFF. CDR3 nucleotide sequence: TGTGCCAGCAGTGGTAGGGATCTTAATGAAAAACTGTTTTTT. V and J are TRBV2 and TRBJ1-4; D gene unclear. This CDR3 spans 14 amino acids. Per the germline V gene, CDR1 is SNHLY and CDR2 is FYNNEI. Trimming cost V 4 bases and J 4 bases, with 10 bases left between them.